This T cell receptor (beta chain) was captured by sequencing in a study of blood T cell repertoires in COVID-19. Study as a whole: Sources were T cells, B-cell-depleted T cells, or PBMCs; the material itself was cDNA or gDNA.

Methods used by the authors: Estimates of nucleated cell counts were drawn from the amplification of reference gene primers. Assay used: immunoSEQ multiplex PCR; TCRdb lists only in-frame clones, some missing. That table gives V, J and clone size, and the DNA gave D and trimming. Among around 140,000 clones listed, around 80% were seen once. The study assigned cohorts using participant-reported clinical history. Symptom resolution, clearance, or two negative PCRs marked donors in Cohort 3 as recovered. Looked up from germline, CDR1 is LNHNV and CDR2 is YYDKDF (reference sequence). This CDR3 has 15 residues. The V and J ends lost 5 bases and 6 bases respectively, with 16 bases between them.

The receptor's source is a woman aged 50 to 60 who had recovered from COVID-19. The J gene is TRBJ1-4, the V gene TRBV15; a possible D gene is TRBD1 (6 bases). Sequencing input: PBMCs or T cells enriched from blood (not recorded which). In DNA form, the CDR3 reads TGTGCCACCAGCGGACAGACCCCCGCGTATGAAAAACTGTTTTTT. Amino acid sequence: CATSGQTPAYEKLFF.